These T cell receptor beta chains were read from a single sample in a study of CD8+ T cells in alopecia areata. The data were produced by immunoSEQ multiplex PCR, yet TCRdb's version contains in-frame clones alone and is incomplete. The data show around 160,000 clones, around 50% seen once. Material for sequencing was CD4+ T cells sorted from blood. Every receptor here comes from a human donor with alopecia areata. The CDR3 runs from the conserved cysteine through the conserved F or W. Fields, in order: J gene, D gene, V gene, clone size, CDR3 protein, CDR3 DNA. The D gene is left open where the match is weak. Size tells how often a clone was seen (once, few, many) or the class of an expanded clone, and some rows leave it out.

j_gene: TRBJ2-3
d_gene: -
v_gene: TRBV19
abundance: -
CDR3aa: CASSSTSKADTQYF
CDR3nt: TGTGCCAGTAGTTCCACTAGTAAGGCAGATACGCAGTATTTT

j_gene: TRBJ2-7
d_gene: TRBD1
v_gene: TRBV7-9
abundance: few
CDR3aa: CASRAPLRQGSSYEQYF
CDR3nt: TGTGCCAGCAGAGCCCCCCTTAGACAGGGGAGCTCCTACGAGCAGTACTTC

j_gene: TRBJ2-5
d_gene: -
v_gene: TRBV5-5
abundance: -
CDR3aa: CASSRTDQETQYF
CDR3nt: TGTGCCAGCAGTAGGACTGATCAAGAGACCCAGTACTTC

j_gene: TRBJ2-3
d_gene: TRBD1
v_gene: TRBV29-1
abundance: -
CDR3aa: CSVDWQGASTDTQYF
CDR3nt: TGCAGCGTTGATTGGCAGGGGGCTAGCACAGATACGCAGTATTTT

j_gene: TRBJ2-5
d_gene: -
v_gene: TRBV30
abundance: -
CDR3aa: CAWEISGQATQYF
CDR3nt: TGTGCCTGGGAAATCTCGGGCCAGGCCACCCAGTACTTC

j_gene: TRBJ2-7
d_gene: -
v_gene: TRBV7-7
abundance: -
CDR3aa: CASSRDSTGEQYF
CDR3nt: TGTGCTAGCAGCCGTGACTCTACGGGCGAGCAGTACTTC

j_gene: TRBJ1-2
d_gene: -
v_gene: TRBV30
abundance: -
CDR3aa: CAWSVRRGEGNGYTF
CDR3nt: TGTGCCTGGAGTGTACGGAGGGGAGAGGGAAACGGCTACACCTTC

j_gene: TRBJ2-1
d_gene: -
v_gene: TRBV5-4
abundance: -
CDR3aa: CASSLRVSSYNEQFF
CDR3nt: TGTGCCAGCAGCTTGAGGGTAAGCTCCTACAATGAGCAGTTCTTC

j_gene: TRBJ2-1
d_gene: -
v_gene: TRBV5-8
abundance: -
CDR3aa: CASSFPGSNEQFF
CDR3nt: TGTGCCAGCAGCTTCCCGGGAAGCAATGAGCAGTTCTTC

j_gene: TRBJ2-5
d_gene: -
v_gene: TRBV10-3
abundance: once
CDR3aa: CAISSGRAGETQYF
CDR3nt: TGTGCCATCAGCTCCGGCCGCGCAGGGGAGACCCAGTACTTC

j_gene: TRBJ2-1
d_gene: TRBD2
v_gene: TRBV9
abundance: -
CDR3aa: CASSLGSGNPFGNEQFF
CDR3nt: TGTGCCAGCAGCCTCGGCAGCGGGAACCCTTTCGGGAATGAGCAGTTCTTC

j_gene: TRBJ1-1
d_gene: -
v_gene: TRBV6-5
abundance: once
CDR3aa: CASTDRRVTEAFF
CDR3nt: TGTGCCAGCACCGACCGGCGGGTAACTGAAGCTTTCTTT

j_gene: TRBJ1-4
d_gene: TRBD1
v_gene: TRBV29-1
abundance: -
CDR3aa: CSARQGEVNEKLFF
CDR3nt: TGCAGCGCCCGACAGGGGGAAGTTAATGAAAAACTGTTTTTT

j_gene: TRBJ1-3
d_gene: -
v_gene: TRBV30
abundance: -
CDR3aa: CAALGPGDTIYF
CDR3nt: TGTGCCGCCCTTGGGCCAGGCGACACCATATATTTT

j_gene: TRBJ2-3
d_gene: -
v_gene: TRBV27
abundance: few
CDR3aa: CASGLMTLGTDTQYF
CDR3nt: TGTGCCAGCGGCCTCATGACCTTGGGGACAGATACGCAGTATTTT

j_gene: TRBJ2-5
d_gene: -
v_gene: TRBV5-1
abundance: once
CDR3aa: CASRFPDRGETQYF
CDR3nt: TGCGCCAGCAGGTTTCCCGATAGGGGAGAGACCCAGTACTTC

j_gene: TRBJ1-2
d_gene: TRBD1
v_gene: TRBV29-1
abundance: few
CDR3aa: CSVVTGGVYGYTF
CDR3nt: TGCAGCGTTGTAACAGGGGGAGTCTATGGCTACACCTTC

j_gene: TRBJ2-5
d_gene: -
v_gene: TRBV28
abundance: -
CDR3aa: CASSLGKSGETQYF
CDR3nt: TGTGCCAGCAGTTTAGGGAAGTCTGGGGAGACCCAGTACTTC

j_gene: TRBJ2-5
d_gene: -
v_gene: TRBV10-3
abundance: -
CDR3aa: CAISERAQETQYF
CDR3nt: TGTGCCATCAGTGAGCGGGCACAAGAGACCCAGTACTTC

j_gene: TRBJ2-7
d_gene: -
v_gene: TRBV28
abundance: -
CDR3aa: CASSLRTPYEQYF
CDR3nt: TGTGCCAGCAGTTTAAGGACTCCCTACGAGCAGTACTTC

j_gene: TRBJ2-5
d_gene: TRBD2
v_gene: TRBV5-1
abundance: -
CDR3aa: CASTPPGLAFGTQYF
CDR3nt: TGCGCCAGCACTCCCCCGGGACTAGCGTTTGGGACCCAGTACTTC

j_gene: TRBJ1-1
d_gene: -
v_gene: TRBV29-1
abundance: -
CDR3aa: CSAGPGTTSNTEAFF
CDR3nt: TGCAGCGCTGGACCTGGGACAACCTCGAACACTGAAGCTTTCTTT

j_gene: TRBJ2-7
d_gene: TRBD1
v_gene: TRBV2
abundance: once
CDR3aa: CASSGDSYYEQYF
CDR3nt: TGTGCCAGCAGTGGGGACAGTTACTACGAGCAGTACTTC

j_gene: TRBJ2-6
d_gene: -
v_gene: TRBV30
abundance: -
CDR3aa: CAWNLGGTAYSGANVLTF
CDR3nt: TGTGCCTGGAACTTAGGAGGGACAGCCTACTCTGGGGCCAACGTCCTGACTTTC

j_gene: TRBJ2-7
d_gene: -
v_gene: TRBV5-1
abundance: -
CDR3aa: CASSSITGPGVYEQYF
CDR3nt: TGCGCCAGCAGCTCAATCACGGGGCCGGGAGTCTACGAGCAGTACTTC

j_gene: TRBJ2-1
d_gene: TRBD2
v_gene: TRBV13
abundance: many
CDR3aa: CASSLYKRSSGRTTYNEQFF
CDR3nt: TGTGCCAGCAGCTTATATAAAAGGTCTAGCGGGAGGACGACCTACAATGAGCAGTTCTTC

j_gene: TRBJ2-1
d_gene: TRBD1
v_gene: TRBV11-2
abundance: -
CDR3aa: CASVPTGVNGINNEQFF
CDR3nt: TGTGCCAGCGTACCGACAGGGGTCAACGGAATAAACAATGAGCAGTTCTTC

j_gene: TRBJ2-7
d_gene: -
v_gene: TRBV28
abundance: -
CDR3aa: CASSLSTGASYEQYF
CDR3nt: TGTGCCAGCAGTTTATCGACAGGAGCTTCCTACGAGCAGTACTTC

j_gene: TRBJ1-1
d_gene: -
v_gene: TRBV30
abundance: -
CDR3aa: CASTRTEAFF
CDR3nt: TGTGCCTCTACACGGACTGAAGCTTTCTTT

j_gene: TRBJ1-1
d_gene: -
v_gene: TRBV30
abundance: -
CDR3aa: CAWSVFRLGTEAFF
CDR3nt: TGTGCCTGGAGTGTATTCAGGTTGGGCACTGAAGCTTTCTTT

j_gene: TRBJ1-2
d_gene: -
v_gene: TRBV9
abundance: -
CDR3aa: CASSVVGAGYTF
CDR3nt: TGTGCCAGCAGCGTAGTGGGGGCGGGCTACACCTTC

j_gene: TRBJ2-5
d_gene: -
v_gene: TRBV2
abundance: -
CDR3aa: CASSGARETQYF
CDR3nt: TGTGCCAGCAGTGGTGCCCGGGAGACCCAGTACTTC

j_gene: TRBJ2-1
d_gene: -
v_gene: TRBV4-1
abundance: -
CDR3aa: CASSQGHYNEQFF
CDR3nt: TGCGCCAGCAGCCAAGGTCATTACAATGAGCAGTTCTTC

j_gene: TRBJ2-1
d_gene: TRBD1
v_gene: TRBV6-6
abundance: -
CDR3aa: CASSQTGGTEQFF
CDR3nt: TGTGCCAGCAGTCAAACAGGGGGTACTGAGCAGTTCTTC

j_gene: TRBJ2-3
d_gene: -
v_gene: TRBV29-1
abundance: -
CDR3aa: CSVEFLAADTQYF
CDR3nt: TGCAGCGTTGAATTCCTAGCCGCAGATACGCAGTATTTT

j_gene: TRBJ2-2
d_gene: -
v_gene: TRBV5-4
abundance: -
CDR3aa: CASSLFQGSGELFF
CDR3nt: TGTGCCAGCAGCTTGTTCCAGGGGTCCGGGGAGCTGTTTTTT

j_gene: TRBJ1-1
d_gene: -
v_gene: TRBV29-1
abundance: few
CDR3aa: CSAGARLVGEAFF
CDR3nt: TGCAGCGCTGGGGCACGTTTGGTAGGGGAGGCTTTCTTT

j_gene: TRBJ2-5
d_gene: TRBD2
v_gene: TRBV30
abundance: -
CDR3aa: CAWSLGLAVFQETQYF
CDR3nt: TGTGCCTGGAGTCTCGGACTAGCGGTCTTCCAAGAGACCCAGTACTTC

j_gene: TRBJ2-3
d_gene: -
v_gene: TRBV14
abundance: -
CDR3aa: CASSQDRGVPTDTQYF
CDR3nt: TGTGCCAGCAGCCAAGATCGCGGGGTTCCCACAGATACGCAGTATTTT

j_gene: TRBJ2-7
d_gene: -
v_gene: TRBV29-1
abundance: -
CDR3aa: CSVARAHEQYF
CDR3nt: TGCAGCGTCGCCAGGGCCCACGAGCAGTACTTC

j_gene: TRBJ2-3
d_gene: TRBD2
v_gene: TRBV6-5
abundance: -
CDR3aa: CASSLSGGTDTQYF
CDR3nt: TGTGCCAGCAGTCTTAGCGGGGGCACAGATACGCAGTATTTT

j_gene: TRBJ2-3
d_gene: -
v_gene: TRBV7-2
abundance: -
CDR3aa: CASSLSGRTSTDTQYF
CDR3nt: TGTGCCAGCAGCTTATCCGGTCGGACTAGCACAGATACGCAGTATTTT

j_gene: TRBJ2-3
d_gene: -
v_gene: TRBV13
abundance: -
CDR3aa: CASSPTPGPNTDTQYF
CDR3nt: TGTGCCAGCAGCCCCACCCCGGGACCAAACACAGATACGCAGTATTTT

j_gene: TRBJ1-1
d_gene: -
v_gene: TRBV6-1
abundance: -
CDR3aa: CASTTRPMNTEAFF
CDR3nt: TGTGCCAGCACCACCAGGCCCATGAACACTGAAGCTTTCTTT

j_gene: TRBJ2-7
d_gene: -
v_gene: TRBV5-1
abundance: -
CDR3aa: CASSLGLLPSYEQYF
CDR3nt: TGCGCCAGCAGCTTGGGCCTACTACCCTCCTACGAGCAGTACTTC

j_gene: TRBJ2-1
d_gene: TRBD2
v_gene: TRBV6-5
abundance: -
CDR3aa: CASRLGLAGNEQFF
CDR3nt: TGTGCCAGCAGATTGGGACTAGCGGGAAATGAGCAGTTCTTC

j_gene: TRBJ2-2
d_gene: -
v_gene: TRBV25-1
abundance: -
CDR3aa: CASSEFQALVSTGELFF
CDR3nt: TGTGCCAGCAGTGAATTTCAGGCTTTGGTTAGCACCGGGGAGCTGTTTTTT

j_gene: TRBJ1-1
d_gene: TRBD1
v_gene: TRBV5-4
abundance: -
CDR3aa: CASSLDRGEWAFF
CDR3nt: TGTGCCAGCAGCCTCGACAGGGGAGAATGGGCTTTCTTT

j_gene: TRBJ2-2
d_gene: -
v_gene: TRBV13
abundance: -
CDR3aa: CASSLTILGVGELFF
CDR3nt: TGTGCCAGCAGCTTAACAATCCTGGGTGTCGGGGAGCTGTTTTTT

j_gene: TRBJ1-2
d_gene: TRBD1
v_gene: TRBV29-1
abundance: -
CDR3aa: CSVERQGRNYGYTF
CDR3nt: TGCAGCGTTGAGCGACAGGGACGTAACTATGGCTACACCTTC

j_gene: TRBJ2-7
d_gene: -
v_gene: TRBV28
abundance: -
CDR3aa: CASSLWDEQYF
CDR3nt: TGTGCCAGCAGTTTGTGGGACGAGCAGTACTTC

j_gene: TRBJ2-5
d_gene: TRBD2
v_gene: TRBV5-1
abundance: few
CDR3aa: CASSPGLAGIRETQYF
CDR3nt: TGCGCCAGCAGCCCCGGCCTAGCGGGGATCCGGGAGACCCAGTACTTC

j_gene: TRBJ1-4
d_gene: -
v_gene: TRBV29-1
abundance: once
CDR3aa: CSVFGSDEKLFF
CDR3nt: TGCAGCGTTTTCGGGTCTGATGAAAAACTGTTTTTT